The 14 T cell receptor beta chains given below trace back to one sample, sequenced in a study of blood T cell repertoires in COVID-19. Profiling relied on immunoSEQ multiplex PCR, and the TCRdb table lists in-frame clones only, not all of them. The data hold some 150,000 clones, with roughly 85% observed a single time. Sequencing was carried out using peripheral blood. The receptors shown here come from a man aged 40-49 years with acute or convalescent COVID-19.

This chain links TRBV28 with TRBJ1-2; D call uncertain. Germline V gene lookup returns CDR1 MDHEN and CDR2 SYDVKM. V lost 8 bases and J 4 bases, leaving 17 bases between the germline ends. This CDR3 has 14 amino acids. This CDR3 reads CASRGGQNLYGYTF. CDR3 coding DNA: TGTGCCAGCCGGGGAGGCCAAAACCTCTATGGCTACACCTTC.

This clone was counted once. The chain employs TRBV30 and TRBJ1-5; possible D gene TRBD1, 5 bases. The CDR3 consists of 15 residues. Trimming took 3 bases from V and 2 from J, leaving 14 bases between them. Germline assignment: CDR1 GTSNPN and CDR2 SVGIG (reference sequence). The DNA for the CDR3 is TGTGCCTGGAGCCCTGTCGCCAGGGGCAATCAGCCCCAGCATTTT. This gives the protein CAWSPVARGNQPQHF.

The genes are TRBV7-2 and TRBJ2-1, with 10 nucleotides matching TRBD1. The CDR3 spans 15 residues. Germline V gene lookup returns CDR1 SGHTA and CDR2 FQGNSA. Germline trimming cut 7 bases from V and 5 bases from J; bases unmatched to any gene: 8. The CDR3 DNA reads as TGTGCCAGCATAACGCCGGGACAGGGGAACAATGAGCAGTTCTTC. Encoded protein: CASITPGQGNNEQFF.

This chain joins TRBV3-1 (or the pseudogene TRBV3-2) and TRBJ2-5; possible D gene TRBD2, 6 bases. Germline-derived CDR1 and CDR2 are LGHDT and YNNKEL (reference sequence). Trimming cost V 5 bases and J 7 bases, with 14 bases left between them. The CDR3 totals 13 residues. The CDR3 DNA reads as TGTGCCAGCAGCTTAACGACCGGGGGGACCCAGTACTTC. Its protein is CASSLTTGGTQYF.

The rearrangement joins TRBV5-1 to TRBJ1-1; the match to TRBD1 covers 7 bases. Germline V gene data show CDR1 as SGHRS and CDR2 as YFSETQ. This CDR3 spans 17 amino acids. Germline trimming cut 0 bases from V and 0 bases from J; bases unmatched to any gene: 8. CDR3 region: CASSLARGYTLNTEAFF. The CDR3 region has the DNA TGCGCCAGCAGCTTGGCCAGGGGGTACACACTGAACACTGAAGCTTTCTTT.

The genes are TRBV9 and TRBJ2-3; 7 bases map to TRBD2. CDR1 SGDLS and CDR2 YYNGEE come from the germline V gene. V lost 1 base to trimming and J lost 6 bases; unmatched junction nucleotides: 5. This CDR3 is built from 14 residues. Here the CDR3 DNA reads TGTGCCAGCAGCGTAACCCACGGGGGGGATACGCAGTATTTT. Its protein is CASSVTHGGDTQYF.

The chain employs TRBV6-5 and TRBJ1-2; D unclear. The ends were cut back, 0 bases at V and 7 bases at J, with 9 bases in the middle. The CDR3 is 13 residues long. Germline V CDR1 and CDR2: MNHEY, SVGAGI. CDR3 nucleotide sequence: TGTGCCAGCAGTTACTCGCAAATAGCTGGCTACACCTTC. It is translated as CASSYSQIAGYTF.

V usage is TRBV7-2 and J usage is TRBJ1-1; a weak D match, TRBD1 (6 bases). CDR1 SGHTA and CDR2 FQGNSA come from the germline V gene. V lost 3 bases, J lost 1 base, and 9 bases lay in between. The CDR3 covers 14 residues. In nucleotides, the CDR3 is TGTGCCAGCAGCTTTGGACAGCGGAACACTGAAGCTTTCTTT. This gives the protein CASSFGQRNTEAFF.

Here the CDR3 reads CASSSVDGYTF. The CDR3 nucleotides read TGTGCCAGCAGCTCTGTAGATGGCTACACCTTC. The chain carries TRBV7-8 and TRBJ1-2; D call uncertain. Per the germline V gene, CDR1 is SGHVS and CDR2 is FQNEAQ. V was shortened by 4 bases and J by 6 bases, with 6 bases between the two germline ends. This CDR3 contains 11 residues.

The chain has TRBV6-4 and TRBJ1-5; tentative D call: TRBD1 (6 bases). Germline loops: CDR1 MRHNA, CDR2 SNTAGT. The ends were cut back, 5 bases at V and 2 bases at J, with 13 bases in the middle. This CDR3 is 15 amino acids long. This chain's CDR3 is CASSPAGGGNQPQHF. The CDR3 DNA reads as TGTGCCAGCAGTCCCGCGGGGGGCGGCAATCAGCCCCAGCATTTT.

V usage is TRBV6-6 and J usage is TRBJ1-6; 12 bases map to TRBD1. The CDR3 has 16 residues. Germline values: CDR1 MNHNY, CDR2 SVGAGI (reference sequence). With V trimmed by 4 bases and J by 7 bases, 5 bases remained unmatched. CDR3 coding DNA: TGTGCCAGCAGTTTCATCGGGACAGGGGGCAATTCACCCCTCCACTTT. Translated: CASSFIGTGGNSPLHF.

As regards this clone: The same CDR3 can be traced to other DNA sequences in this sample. CDR3 DNA: TGTGCCAGCAGTGTCGAGGAGAACACTGAAGCTTTCTTT. Translating gives CASSVEENTEAFF. V gene TRBV2 combines with J gene TRBJ1-1; D gene unclear. Trimming stripped 4 bases from V and 1 base from J, with 7 bases between. The CDR3 contains 13 residues. Germline CDR1 SNHLY, CDR2 FYNNEI.

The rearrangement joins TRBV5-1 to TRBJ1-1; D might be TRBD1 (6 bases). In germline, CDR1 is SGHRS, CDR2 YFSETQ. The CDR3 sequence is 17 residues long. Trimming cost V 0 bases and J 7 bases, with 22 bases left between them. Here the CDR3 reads CASSLVPAGSGASEAFF. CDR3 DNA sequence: TGCGCCAGCAGCTTGGTCCCCGCTGGGTCAGGGGCGAGTGAAGCTTTCTTT.

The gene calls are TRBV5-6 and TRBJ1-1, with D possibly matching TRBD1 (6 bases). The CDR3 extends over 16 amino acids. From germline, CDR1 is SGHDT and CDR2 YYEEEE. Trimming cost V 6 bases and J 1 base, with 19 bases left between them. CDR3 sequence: CASIQGGGVRNTEAFF. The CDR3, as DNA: TGTGCCAGCATCCAAGGGGGGGGAGTTAGGAACACTGAAGCTTTCTTT. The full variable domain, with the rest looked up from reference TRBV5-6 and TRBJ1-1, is DAGVTQSPTHLIKTRGQQVTLRCSPKSGHDTVSWYQQALGQGPQFIFQYYEEEERQRGNFPDRFSGHQFPNYSSELNVNALLLGDSALYLCASIQGGGVRNTEAFFGQGTRLTVV.